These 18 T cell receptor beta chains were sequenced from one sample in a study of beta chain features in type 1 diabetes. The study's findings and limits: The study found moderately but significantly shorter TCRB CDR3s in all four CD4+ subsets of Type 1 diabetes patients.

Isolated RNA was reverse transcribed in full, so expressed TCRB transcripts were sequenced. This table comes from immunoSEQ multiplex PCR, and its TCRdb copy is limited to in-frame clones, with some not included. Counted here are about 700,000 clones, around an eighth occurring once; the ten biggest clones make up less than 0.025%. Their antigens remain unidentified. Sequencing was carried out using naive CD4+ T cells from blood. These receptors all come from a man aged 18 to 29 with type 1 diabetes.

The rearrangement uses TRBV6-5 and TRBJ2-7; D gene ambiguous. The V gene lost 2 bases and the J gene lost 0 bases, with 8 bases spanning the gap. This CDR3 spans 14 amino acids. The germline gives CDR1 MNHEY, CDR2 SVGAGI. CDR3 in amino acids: CASSYIGASYEQYF. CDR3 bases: TGTGCCAGCAGTTACATCGGAGCCTCCTACGAGCAGTACTTC.

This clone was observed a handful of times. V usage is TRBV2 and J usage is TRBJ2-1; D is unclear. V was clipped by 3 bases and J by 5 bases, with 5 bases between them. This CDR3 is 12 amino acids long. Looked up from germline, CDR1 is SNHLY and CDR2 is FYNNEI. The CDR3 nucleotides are TGTGCCAGCAGTGAGCAGGACAATGAGCAGTTCTTC. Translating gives CASSEQDNEQFF.

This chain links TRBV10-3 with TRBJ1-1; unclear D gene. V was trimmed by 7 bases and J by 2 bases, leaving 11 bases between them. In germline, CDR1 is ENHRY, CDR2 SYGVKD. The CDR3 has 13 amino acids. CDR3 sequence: CAITDGTNTEAFF. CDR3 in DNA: TGTGCCATCACCGACGGCACCAACACTGAAGCTTTCTTT.

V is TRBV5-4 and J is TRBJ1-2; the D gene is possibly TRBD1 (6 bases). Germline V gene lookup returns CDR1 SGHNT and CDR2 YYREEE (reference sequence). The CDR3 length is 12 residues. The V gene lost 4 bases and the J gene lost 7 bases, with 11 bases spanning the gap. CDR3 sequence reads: CASSLNRVGYTF. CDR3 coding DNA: TGTGCCAGCAGCCTTAACAGGGTTGGCTACACCTTC.

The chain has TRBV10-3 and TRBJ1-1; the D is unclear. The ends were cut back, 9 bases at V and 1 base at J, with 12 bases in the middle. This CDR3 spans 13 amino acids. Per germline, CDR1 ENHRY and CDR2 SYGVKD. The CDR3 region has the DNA TGTGCCATTTTGCGGTTACCGAACACTGAAGCTTTCTTT. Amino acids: CAILRLPNTEAFF.

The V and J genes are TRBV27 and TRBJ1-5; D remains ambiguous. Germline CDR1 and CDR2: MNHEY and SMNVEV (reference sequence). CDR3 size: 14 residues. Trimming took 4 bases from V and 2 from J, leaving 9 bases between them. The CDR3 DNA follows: TGTGCCAGCAGTTCGTTGGTGGGCAATCAGCCCCAGCATTTT. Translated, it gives CASSSLVGNQPQHF.

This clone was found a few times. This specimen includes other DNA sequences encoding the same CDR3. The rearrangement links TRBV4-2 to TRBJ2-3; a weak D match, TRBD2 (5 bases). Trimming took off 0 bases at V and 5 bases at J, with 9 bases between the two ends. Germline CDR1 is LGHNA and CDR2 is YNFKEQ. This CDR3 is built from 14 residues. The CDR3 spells CASSQDRGGDTQYF. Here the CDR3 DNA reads TGTGCCAGCAGCCAAGATCGAGGAGGAGATACGCAGTATTTT.

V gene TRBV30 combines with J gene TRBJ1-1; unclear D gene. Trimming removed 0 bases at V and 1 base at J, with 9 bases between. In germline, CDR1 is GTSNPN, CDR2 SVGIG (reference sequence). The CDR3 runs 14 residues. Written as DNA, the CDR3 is TGTGCCTGGAGTGTCAGGCCGGCGAACACTGAAGCTTTCTTT. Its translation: CAWSVRPANTEAFF.

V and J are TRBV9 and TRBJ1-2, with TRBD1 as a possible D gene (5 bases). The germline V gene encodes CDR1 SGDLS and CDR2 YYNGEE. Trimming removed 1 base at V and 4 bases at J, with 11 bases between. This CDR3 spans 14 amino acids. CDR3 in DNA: TGTGCCAGCAGCGTAACAGGAGAAGTCTATGGCTACACCTTC. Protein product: CASSVTGEVYGYTF.

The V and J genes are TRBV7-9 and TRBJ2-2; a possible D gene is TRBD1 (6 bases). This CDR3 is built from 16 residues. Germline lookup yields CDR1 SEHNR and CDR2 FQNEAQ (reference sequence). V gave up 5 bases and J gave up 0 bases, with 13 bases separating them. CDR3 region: CASSRSGQANTGELFF. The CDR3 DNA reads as TGTGCCAGCAGCCGCTCGGGACAAGCGAACACCGGGGAGCTGTTTTTT.

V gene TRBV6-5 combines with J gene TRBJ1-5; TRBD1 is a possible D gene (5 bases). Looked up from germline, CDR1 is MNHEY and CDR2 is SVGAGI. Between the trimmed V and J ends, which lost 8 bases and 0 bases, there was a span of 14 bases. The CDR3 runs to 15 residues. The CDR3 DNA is TGTGCCAGCCGAGTGATGGGGGATAGCAATCAGCCCCAGCATTTT. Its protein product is CASRVMGDSNQPQHF.

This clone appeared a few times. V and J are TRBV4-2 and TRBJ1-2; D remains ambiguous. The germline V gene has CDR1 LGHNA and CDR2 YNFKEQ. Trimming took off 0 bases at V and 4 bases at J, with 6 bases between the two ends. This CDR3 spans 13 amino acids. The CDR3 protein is CASSQDPTYGYTF. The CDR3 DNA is TGTGCCAGCAGCCAAGACCCCACCTATGGCTACACCTTC.

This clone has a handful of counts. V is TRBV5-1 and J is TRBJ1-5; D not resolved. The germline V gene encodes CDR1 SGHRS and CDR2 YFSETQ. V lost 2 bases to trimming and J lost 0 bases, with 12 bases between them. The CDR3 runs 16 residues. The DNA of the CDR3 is TGCGCCAGCAGCTTTACCTTGGAGGATAGCAATCAGCCCCAGCATTTT. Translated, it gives CASSFTLEDSNQPQHF. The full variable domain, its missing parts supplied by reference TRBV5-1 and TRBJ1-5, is KAGVTQTPRYLIKTRGQQVTLSCSPISGHRSVSWYQQTPGQGLQFLFEYFSETQRNKGNFPGRFSGRQFSNSRSEMNVSTLELGDSALYLCASSFTLEDSNQPQHFGDGTRLSIL.

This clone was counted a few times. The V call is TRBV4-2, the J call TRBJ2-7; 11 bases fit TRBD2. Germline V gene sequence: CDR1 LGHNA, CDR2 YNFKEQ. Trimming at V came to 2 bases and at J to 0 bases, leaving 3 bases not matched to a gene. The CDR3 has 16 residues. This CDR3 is CASSQTGTSGSYEQYF. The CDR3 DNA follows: TGTGCCAGCAGCCAAACCGGGACTAGCGGCTCCTACGAGCAGTACTTC.

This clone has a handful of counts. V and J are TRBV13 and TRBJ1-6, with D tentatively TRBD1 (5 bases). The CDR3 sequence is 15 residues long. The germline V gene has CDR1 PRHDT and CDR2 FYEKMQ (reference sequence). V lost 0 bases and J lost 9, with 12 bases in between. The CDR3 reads CASSLGGPRPSPLHF. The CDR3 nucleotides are TGTGCCAGCAGCTTAGGGGGACCGCGGCCTTCACCCCTCCACTTT.

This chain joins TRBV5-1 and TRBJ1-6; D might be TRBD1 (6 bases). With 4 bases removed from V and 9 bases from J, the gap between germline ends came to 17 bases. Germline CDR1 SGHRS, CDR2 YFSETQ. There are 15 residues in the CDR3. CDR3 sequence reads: CASSPTWTELSPLHF. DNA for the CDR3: TGCGCCAGCAGCCCTACTTGGACAGAACTTTCACCCCTCCACTTT.

The CDR3 DNA sequence: TGTGCCAGCAGCTTATTGGGGGGCCCCGCTAGCGAGACCCAGTACTTC. Protein sequence: CASSLLGGPASETQYF. The V gene is TRBV7-9, the J gene TRBJ2-5; D is possibly TRBD1 or TRBD2 (6 bases each). CDR3 length equals 16 residues. V was pared by 2 bases and J by 5 bases, with 18 bases between. Germline V lookup: CDR1 SEHNR, CDR2 FQNEAQ (reference sequence).

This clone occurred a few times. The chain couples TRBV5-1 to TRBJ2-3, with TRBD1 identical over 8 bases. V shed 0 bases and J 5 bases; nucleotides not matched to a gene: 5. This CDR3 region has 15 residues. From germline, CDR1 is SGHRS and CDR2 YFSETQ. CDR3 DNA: TGCGCCAGCAGCTTGGACGCAGGGGGCATAGATACGCAGTATTTT. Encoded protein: CASSLDAGGIDTQYF.